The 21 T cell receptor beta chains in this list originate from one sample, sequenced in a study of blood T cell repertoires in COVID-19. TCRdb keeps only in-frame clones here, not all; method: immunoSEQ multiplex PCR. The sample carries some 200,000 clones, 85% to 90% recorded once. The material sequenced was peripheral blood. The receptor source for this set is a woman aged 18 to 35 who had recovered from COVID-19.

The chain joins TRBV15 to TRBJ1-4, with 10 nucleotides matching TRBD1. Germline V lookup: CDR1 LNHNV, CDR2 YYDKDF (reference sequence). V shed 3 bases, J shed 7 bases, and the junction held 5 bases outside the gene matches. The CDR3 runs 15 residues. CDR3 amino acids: CATSRGDRGGEKLFF. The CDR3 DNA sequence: TGTGCCACCAGCAGGGGGGACAGGGGTGGTGAAAAACTGTTTTTT.

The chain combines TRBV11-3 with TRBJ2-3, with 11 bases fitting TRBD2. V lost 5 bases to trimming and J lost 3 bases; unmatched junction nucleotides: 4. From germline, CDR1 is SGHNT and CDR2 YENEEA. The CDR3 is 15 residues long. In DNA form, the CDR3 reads TGTGCCAGCAGCCCGGGACTAGCGGAAACAGATACGCAGTATTTT. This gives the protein CASSPGLAETDTQYF. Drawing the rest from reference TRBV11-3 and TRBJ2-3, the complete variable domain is EAGVVQSPRYKIIEKKQPVAFWCNPISGHNTLYWYLQNLGQGPELLIRYENEEAVDDSQLPKDRFSAERLKGVDSTLKIQPAELGDSAVYLCASSPGLAETDTQYFGPGTRLTVL.

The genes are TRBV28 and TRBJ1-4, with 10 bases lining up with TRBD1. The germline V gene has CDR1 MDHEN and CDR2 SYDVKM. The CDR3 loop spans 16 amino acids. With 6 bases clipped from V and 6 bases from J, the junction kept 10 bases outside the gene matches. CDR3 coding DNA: TGTGCCAGCAGCCCTCTTTACGGGACAGGGGATGAAAAACTGTTTTTT. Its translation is CASSPLYGTGDEKLFF. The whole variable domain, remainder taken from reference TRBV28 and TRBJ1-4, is DVKVTQSSRYLVKRTGEKVFLECVQDMDHENMFWYRQDPGLGLRLIYFSYDVKMKEKGDIPEGYSVSREKKERFSLILESASTNQTSMYLCASSPLYGTGDEKLFFGSGTQLSVL.

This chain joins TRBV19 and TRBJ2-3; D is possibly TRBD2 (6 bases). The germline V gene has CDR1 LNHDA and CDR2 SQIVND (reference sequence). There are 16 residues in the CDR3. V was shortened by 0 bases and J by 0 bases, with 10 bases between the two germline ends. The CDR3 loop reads CASSIDVGGSTDTQYF. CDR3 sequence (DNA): TGTGCCAGTAGTATAGACGTCGGGGGAAGCACAGATACGCAGTATTTT.

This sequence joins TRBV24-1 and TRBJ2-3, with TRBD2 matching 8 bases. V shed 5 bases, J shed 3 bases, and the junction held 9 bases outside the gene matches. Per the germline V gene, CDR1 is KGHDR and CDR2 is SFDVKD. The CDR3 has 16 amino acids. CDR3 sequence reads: CATSGRAGAGTDTQYF. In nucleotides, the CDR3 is TGTGCCACCAGTGGAAGAGCGGGGGCAGGGACAGATACGCAGTATTTT.

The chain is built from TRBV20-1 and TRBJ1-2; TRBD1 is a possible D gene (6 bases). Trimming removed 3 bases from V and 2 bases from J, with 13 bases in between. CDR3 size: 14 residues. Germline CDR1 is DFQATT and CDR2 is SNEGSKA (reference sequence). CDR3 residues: CSASNLQGNYGYTF. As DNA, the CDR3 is TGCAGTGCTAGTAATTTACAGGGAAACTATGGCTACACCTTC.

CDR3 in amino acids: CAIRGSDNSPLHF. The CDR3 nucleotides are TGTGCCATCAGGGGCAGTGATAATTCACCCCTCCACTTT. The gene calls are TRBV10-3 and TRBJ1-6; D is undetermined. The germline gives CDR1 ENHRY, CDR2 SYGVKD. The CDR3 is made up of 13 amino acids. Trimming shortened V by 6 bases and J by 5 bases, and 8 bases separated the two germline ends.

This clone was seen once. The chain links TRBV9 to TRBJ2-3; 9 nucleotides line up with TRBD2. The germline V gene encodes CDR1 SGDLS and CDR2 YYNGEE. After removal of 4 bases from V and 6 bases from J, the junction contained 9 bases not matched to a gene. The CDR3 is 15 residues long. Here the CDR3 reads CASSPRSSGGDTQYF. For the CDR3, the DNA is TGTGCCAGCAGCCCGCGTTCCAGCGGGGGGGATACGCAGTATTTT.

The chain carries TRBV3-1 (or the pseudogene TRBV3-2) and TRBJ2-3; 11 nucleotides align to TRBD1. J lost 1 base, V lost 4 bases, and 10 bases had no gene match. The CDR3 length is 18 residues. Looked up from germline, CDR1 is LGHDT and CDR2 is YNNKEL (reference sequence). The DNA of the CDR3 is TGTGCCAGCAGCCGCAAAAGTCGGGGACAGGGGGGCACAGATACGCAGTATTTT. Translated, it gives CASSRKSRGQGGTDTQYF.

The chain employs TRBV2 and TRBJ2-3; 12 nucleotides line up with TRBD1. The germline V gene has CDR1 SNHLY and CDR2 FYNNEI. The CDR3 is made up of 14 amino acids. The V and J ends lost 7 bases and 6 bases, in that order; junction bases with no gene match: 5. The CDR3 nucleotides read TGTGCCAGCACGGGGACAGGGGGCTTTGATACGCAGTATTTT. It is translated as CASTGTGGFDTQYF.

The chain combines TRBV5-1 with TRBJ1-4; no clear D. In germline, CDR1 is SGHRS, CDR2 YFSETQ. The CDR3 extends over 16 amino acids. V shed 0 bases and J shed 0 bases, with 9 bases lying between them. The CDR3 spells CASSLGRTATNEKLFF. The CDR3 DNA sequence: TGCGCCAGCAGCTTGGGCAGGACTGCAACTAATGAAAAACTGTTTTTT.

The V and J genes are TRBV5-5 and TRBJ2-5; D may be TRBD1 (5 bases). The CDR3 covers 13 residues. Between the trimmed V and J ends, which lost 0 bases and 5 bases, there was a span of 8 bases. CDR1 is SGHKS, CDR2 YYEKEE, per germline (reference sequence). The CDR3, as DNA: TGTGCCAGCAGCTTGGTTGGGGCCGAGACCCAGTACTTC. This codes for CASSLVGAETQYF. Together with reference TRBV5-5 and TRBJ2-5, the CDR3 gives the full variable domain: DAGVTQSPTHLIKTRGQQVTLRCSPISGHKSVSWYQQVLGQGPQFIFQYYEKEERGRGNFPDRFSARQFPNYSSELNVNALLLGDSALYLCASSLVGAETQYFGPGTRLLVL.

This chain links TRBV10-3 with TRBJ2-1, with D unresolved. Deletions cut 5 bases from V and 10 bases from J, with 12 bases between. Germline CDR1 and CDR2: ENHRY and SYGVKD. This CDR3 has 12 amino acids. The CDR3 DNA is TGTGCCATCAGTACCCCCCCCAGGGAGCAGTTCTTC. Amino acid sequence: CAISTPPREQFF.

The CDR3 DNA sequence: TGTGCCAGCGGGAGACTAGCGGGGGCGGATGAGCAGTTCTTC. Protein product: CASGRLAGADEQFF. The rearrangement uses TRBV6-5 and TRBJ2-1; 12 positions agree with TRBD2. V gave up 8 bases and J gave up 8 bases; unmatched junction bases: 7. The V gene's germline CDR1 is MNHEY and CDR2 SVGAGI. The CDR3 covers 14 residues.

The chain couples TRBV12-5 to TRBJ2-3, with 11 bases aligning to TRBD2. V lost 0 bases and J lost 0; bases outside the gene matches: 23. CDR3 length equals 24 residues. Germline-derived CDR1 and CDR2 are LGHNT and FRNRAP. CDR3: CASGLVGQGPSGGPTDSSTDTQYF. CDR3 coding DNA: TGTGCTAGTGGTTTGGTGGGGCAGGGGCCTAGCGGGGGGCCTACCGATTCTAGCACAGATACGCAGTATTTT.

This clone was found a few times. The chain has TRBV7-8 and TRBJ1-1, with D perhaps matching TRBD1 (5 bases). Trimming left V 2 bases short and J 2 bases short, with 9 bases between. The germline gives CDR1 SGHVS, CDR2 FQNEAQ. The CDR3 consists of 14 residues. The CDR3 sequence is CASSLTGDNTEAFF. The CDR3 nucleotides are TGTGCCAGCAGCTTAACAGGAGATAACACTGAAGCTTTCTTT. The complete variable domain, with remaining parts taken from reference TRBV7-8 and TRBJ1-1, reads GAGVSQSPRYKVAKRGQDVALRCDPISGHVSLFWYQQALGQGPEFLTYFQNEAQLDKSGLPSDRFFAERPEGSVSTLKIQRTQQEDSAVYLCASSLTGDNTEAFFGQGTRLTVV.

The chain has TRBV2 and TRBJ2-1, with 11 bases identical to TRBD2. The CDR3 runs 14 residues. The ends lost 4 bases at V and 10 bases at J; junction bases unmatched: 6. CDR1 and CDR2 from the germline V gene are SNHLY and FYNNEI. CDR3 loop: CASSALAGGLEQFF. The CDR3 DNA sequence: TGTGCCAGCAGTGCCCTAGCGGGGGGCCTGGAGCAGTTCTTC.

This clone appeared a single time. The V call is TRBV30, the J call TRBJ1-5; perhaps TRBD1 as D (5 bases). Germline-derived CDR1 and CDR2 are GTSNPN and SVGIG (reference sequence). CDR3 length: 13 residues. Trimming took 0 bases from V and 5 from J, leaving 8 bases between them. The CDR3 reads CAWSVGADQPQHF. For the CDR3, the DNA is TGTGCCTGGAGTGTAGGGGCGGATCAGCCCCAGCATTTT.

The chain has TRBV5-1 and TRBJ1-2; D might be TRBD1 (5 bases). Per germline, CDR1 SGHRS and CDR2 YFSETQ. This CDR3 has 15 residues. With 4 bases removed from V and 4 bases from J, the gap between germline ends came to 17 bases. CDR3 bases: TGCGCCAGCAGCCTCTACAGGCCCCCTATCTATGGCTACACCTTC. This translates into CASSLYRPPIYGYTF.

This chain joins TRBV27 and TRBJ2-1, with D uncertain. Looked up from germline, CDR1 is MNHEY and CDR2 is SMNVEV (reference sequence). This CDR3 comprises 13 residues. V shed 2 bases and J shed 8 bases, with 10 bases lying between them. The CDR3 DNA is TGTGCCAGCAGTTTAGGAGAAGTCTATGAGCAGTTCTTC. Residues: CASSLGEVYEQFF.

The CDR3 bases are TGTGCCAGCAGCCAAGCGGGAACGGATGAGCAGTTCTTC. Translation: CASSQAGTDEQFF. This sequence joins TRBV3-1 (or the pseudogene TRBV3-2) and TRBJ2-1; D may be TRBD2 (5 bases). V was shortened by 1 base and J by 8 bases, with 9 bases between the two germline ends. The CDR3 totals 13 residues. CDR1 and CDR2 from the germline V gene are LGHDT and YNNKEL (reference sequence).